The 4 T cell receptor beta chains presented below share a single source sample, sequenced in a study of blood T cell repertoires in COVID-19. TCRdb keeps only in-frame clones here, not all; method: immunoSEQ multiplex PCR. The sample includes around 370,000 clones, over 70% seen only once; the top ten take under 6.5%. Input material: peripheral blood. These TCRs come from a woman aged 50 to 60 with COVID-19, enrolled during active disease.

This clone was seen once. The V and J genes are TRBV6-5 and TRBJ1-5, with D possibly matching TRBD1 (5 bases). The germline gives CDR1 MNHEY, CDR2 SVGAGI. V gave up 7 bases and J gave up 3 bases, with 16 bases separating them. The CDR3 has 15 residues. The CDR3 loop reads CASKSQGLVNQPQHF. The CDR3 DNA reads TGTGCCAGCAAGAGCCAGGGACTGGTCAATCAGCCCCAGCATTTT.

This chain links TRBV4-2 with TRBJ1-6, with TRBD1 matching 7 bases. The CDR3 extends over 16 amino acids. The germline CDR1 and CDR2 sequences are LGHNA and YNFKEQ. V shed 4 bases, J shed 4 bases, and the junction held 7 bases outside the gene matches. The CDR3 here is CASSLVTGVYNSPLHF. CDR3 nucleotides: TGTGCCAGCAGCCTTGTCACAGGGGTTTATAATTCACCCCTCCACTTT.

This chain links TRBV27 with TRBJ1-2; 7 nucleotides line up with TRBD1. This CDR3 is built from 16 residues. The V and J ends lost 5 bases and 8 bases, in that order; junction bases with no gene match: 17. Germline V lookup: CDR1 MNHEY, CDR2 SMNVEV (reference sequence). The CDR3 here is CASSDAGTQGFRGYTF. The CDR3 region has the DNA TGTGCCAGCAGTGATGCCGGGACACAGGGGTTTAGGGGCTACACCTTC.

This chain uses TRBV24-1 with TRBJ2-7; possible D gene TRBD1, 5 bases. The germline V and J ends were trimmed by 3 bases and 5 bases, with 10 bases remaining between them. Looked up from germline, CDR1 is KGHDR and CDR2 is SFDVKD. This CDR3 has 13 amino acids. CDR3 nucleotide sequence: TGTGCCACCAGTGATGGCAACAGGAACGAGCAGTACTTC. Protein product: CATSDGNRNEQYF.